This T cell receptor (beta chain) came from a study of cytomegalovirus exposure and HLA in healthy donors. PCR employed 60 Vbeta and 13 Jbeta primers. Sequenced by immunoSEQ multiplex PCR; TCRdb stores in-frame clones only, minus some. In the table there are 110,000 to 150,000 clones, about 80% of which are singletons. On this clone: Its specificity is unknown.

Overall study findings and caveats: As a later analysis showed, a missense DCLRE1C variant was linked to trimming of TCR beta V- and J-genes. Roughly even sequencing depth across donors was the assumption behind the presence/absence analyses. The study found most TCR sequences rare, yet found some public TCRs in many donors. It was shown in a later analysis that HLA-associated TCR beta chains were more clonally expanded than other, equally common chains.

The CDR3 covers 16 residues. CDR1 and CDR2 (germline): LNHNV, YYDKDF (reference sequence). V lost 2 bases, J lost 5 bases, and 11 bases stayed unmatched. The chain has TRBV15 and TRBJ2-5; 7 bases align to TRBD2. The receptor comes from a man aged 40-49 years in good health and CMV-seropositive. Material for sequencing was PBMCs. The CDR3 here is CATSRSGRAGVETQYF. The CDR3 region has the DNA TGTGCCACCAGCAGATCAGGGCGGGCGGGAGTTGAGACCCAGTACTTC.